The clone carrying this TCR beta chain has only a few counts. This record comes from a study of Graves' ophthalmopathy and Graves' hyperthyroidism. Other autoimmune diseases, uncontrolled infections, pregnancy or lactation led to the exclusion of patients. Diagnostic conclusions were grounded in clinical symptoms, serum thyroxine, TRAb, thyroid ultrasound and orbital computed tomography. PBMCs were isolated by Ficoll-Paque density gradient centrifugation, using 8 to 10 ml of fresh peripheral blood as the starting material. Unmatched junction bases numbered 12, after V lost 1 base and J lost 3 bases. CDR3 length: 17 amino acids. Germline V gene sequence: CDR1 GTSNPN, CDR2 SVGIG (reference sequence). TCR beta CDR3 amplification used RNA transcripts. RT-PCR was first run with HTBI primers, then multiplex PCR in a second round. TCRdb re-called the multiplex PCR reads with MiXCR, one entry per CDR3 protein. Of fewer than 350,000 distinct CDR3 sequences listed, roughly a sixth were seen once; the top ten hold around an eighth.

The genes are TRBV30 and TRBJ2-7; 10 bases are a match to TRBD1. The source is an adult man with Graves' ophthalmopathy. Sequenced input: peripheral blood. CDR3 nucleotides: TGTGCCTGGAGTGGCCGGGACAGGGGTCCCGAAAGCTACGAGCAGTACTTC. This translates into CAWSGRDRGPESYEQYF. The entire variable domain, with the rest obtained from reference TRBV30 and TRBJ2-7, is as follows: SQTIHQWPATLVQPVGSPLSLECTVEGTSNPNLYWYRQAAGRGLQLLFYSVGIGQISSEVPQNLSASRPQDRQFILSSKKLLLSDSGFYLCAWSGRDRGPESYEQYFGPGTRLTVT.